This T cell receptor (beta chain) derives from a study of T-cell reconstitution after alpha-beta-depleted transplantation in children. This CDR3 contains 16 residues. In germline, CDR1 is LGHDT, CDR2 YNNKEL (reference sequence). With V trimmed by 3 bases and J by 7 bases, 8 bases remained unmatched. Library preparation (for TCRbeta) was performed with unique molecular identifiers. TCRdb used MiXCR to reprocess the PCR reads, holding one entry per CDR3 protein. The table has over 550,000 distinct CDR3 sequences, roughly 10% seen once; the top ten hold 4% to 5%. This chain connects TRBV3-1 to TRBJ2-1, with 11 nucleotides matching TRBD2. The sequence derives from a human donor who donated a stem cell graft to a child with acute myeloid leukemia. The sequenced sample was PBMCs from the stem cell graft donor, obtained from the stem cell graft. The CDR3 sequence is CASSQMTSGISNEQFF. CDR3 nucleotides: TGTGCCAGCAGCCAGATGACTAGCGGGATTTCAAATGAGCAGTTCTTC.